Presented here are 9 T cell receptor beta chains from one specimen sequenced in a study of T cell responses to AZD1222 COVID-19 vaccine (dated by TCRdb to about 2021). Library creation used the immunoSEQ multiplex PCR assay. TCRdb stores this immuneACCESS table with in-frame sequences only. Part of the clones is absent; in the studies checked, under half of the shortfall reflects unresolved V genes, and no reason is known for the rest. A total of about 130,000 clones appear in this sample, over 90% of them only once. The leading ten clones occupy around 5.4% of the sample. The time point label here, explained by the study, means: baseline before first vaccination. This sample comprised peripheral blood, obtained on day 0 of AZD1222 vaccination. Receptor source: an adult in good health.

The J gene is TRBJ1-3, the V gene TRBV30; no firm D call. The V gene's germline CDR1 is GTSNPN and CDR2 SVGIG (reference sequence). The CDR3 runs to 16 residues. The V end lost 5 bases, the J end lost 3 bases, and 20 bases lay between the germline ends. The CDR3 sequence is CAWGFGPTFFGNTIYF. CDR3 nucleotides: TGTGCCTGGGGCTTCGGGCCTACCTTCTTTGGAAACACCATATATTTT.

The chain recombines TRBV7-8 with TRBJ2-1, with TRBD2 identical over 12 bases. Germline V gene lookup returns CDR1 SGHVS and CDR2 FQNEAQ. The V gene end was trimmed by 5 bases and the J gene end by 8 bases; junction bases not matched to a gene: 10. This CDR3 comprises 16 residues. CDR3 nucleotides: TGTGCCAGCAGCCATGCTAGCGGGAGGGGTCTCGATGAGCAGTTCTTC. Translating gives CASSHASGRGLDEQFF.

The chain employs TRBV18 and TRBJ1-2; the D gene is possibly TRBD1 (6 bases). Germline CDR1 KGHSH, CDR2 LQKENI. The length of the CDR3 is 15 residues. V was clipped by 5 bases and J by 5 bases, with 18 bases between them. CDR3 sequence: CASSTLDRPPYGYTF. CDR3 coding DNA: TGTGCCAGCTCAACCCTAGACAGGCCACCGTATGGCTACACCTTC.

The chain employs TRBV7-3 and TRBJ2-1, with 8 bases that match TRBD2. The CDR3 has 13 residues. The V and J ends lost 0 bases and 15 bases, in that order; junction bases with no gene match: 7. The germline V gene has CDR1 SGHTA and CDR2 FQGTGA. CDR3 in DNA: TGTGCCAGCAGCTTAACGCTTACTAGCGGCCTGTTCTTC. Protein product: CASSLTLTSGLFF.

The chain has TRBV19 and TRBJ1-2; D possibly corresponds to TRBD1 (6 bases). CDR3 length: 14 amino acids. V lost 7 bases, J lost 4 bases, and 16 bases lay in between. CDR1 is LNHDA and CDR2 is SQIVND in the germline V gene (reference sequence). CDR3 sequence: CASTPPGHLYGYTF. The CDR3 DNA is TGTGCCAGTACTCCCCCGGGACACCTCTATGGCTACACCTTC.

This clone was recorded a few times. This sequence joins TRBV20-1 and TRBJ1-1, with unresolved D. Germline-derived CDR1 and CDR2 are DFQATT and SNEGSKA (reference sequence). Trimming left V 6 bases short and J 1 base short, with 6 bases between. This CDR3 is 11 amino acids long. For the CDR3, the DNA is TGCAGTGCCCACAGGAACACTGAAGCTTTCTTT. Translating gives CSAHRNTEAFF.

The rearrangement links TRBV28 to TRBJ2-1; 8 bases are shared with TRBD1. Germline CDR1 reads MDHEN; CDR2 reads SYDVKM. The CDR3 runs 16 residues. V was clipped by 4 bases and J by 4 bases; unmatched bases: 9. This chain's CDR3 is CASSSGQGKGYNEQFF. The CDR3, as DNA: TGTGCCAGCAGTTCCGGACAGGGAAAAGGGTACAATGAGCAGTTCTTC.

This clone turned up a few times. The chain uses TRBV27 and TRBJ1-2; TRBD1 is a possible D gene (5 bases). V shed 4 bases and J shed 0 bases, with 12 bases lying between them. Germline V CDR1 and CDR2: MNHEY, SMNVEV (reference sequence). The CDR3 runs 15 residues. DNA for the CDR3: TGTGCCAGCAGTTGGGACGGCCACTCTAACTATGGCTACACCTTC. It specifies CASSWDGHSNYGYTF.

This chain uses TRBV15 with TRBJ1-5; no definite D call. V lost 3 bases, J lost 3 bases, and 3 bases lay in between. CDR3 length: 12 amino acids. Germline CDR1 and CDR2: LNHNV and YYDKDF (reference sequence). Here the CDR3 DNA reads TGTGCCACCAGCAGCCTCAATCAGCCCCAGCATTTT. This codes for CATSSLNQPQHF.